This record looks at one TCR beta chain sequence and its context. Its antigen is still unknown. These data are taken from a study of T cell responses to AZD1222 COVID-19 vaccine. Study at large: Doses given second, at about 4 or about 12 weeks, were pooled.

The study's findings and limits: Just a handful of people given AZD1222 tested seropositive at baseline. Spike-specific TCR breadth and depth grew following two AZD1222 doses. Among the donors, most were white British and more were female, and clonal diversity was possibly underestimated.

Profiling relied on immunoSEQ multiplex PCR, and the TCRdb table lists in-frame clones only, not all of them. Among some 200,000 clones, roughly 92% were seen once, and the ten largest hold 8.5% to 12%. Between the trimmed V and J ends, which lost 1 base and 8 bases, there was a span of 17 bases. Germline V gene data show CDR1 as MGHRA and CDR2 as YSYEKL. This CDR3 comprises 15 residues. The V gene is TRBV4-1, the J gene TRBJ1-1, with D unresolved. This clonotype was sampled from an adult in good health. The input for sequencing was peripheral blood, taken on day 0 of AZD1222 vaccination. CDR3 region: CASSQGGGLLKEAFF. The CDR3, as DNA: TGCGCCAGCAGCCAAGGTGGAGGGCTCTTGAAGGAAGCTTTCTTT.